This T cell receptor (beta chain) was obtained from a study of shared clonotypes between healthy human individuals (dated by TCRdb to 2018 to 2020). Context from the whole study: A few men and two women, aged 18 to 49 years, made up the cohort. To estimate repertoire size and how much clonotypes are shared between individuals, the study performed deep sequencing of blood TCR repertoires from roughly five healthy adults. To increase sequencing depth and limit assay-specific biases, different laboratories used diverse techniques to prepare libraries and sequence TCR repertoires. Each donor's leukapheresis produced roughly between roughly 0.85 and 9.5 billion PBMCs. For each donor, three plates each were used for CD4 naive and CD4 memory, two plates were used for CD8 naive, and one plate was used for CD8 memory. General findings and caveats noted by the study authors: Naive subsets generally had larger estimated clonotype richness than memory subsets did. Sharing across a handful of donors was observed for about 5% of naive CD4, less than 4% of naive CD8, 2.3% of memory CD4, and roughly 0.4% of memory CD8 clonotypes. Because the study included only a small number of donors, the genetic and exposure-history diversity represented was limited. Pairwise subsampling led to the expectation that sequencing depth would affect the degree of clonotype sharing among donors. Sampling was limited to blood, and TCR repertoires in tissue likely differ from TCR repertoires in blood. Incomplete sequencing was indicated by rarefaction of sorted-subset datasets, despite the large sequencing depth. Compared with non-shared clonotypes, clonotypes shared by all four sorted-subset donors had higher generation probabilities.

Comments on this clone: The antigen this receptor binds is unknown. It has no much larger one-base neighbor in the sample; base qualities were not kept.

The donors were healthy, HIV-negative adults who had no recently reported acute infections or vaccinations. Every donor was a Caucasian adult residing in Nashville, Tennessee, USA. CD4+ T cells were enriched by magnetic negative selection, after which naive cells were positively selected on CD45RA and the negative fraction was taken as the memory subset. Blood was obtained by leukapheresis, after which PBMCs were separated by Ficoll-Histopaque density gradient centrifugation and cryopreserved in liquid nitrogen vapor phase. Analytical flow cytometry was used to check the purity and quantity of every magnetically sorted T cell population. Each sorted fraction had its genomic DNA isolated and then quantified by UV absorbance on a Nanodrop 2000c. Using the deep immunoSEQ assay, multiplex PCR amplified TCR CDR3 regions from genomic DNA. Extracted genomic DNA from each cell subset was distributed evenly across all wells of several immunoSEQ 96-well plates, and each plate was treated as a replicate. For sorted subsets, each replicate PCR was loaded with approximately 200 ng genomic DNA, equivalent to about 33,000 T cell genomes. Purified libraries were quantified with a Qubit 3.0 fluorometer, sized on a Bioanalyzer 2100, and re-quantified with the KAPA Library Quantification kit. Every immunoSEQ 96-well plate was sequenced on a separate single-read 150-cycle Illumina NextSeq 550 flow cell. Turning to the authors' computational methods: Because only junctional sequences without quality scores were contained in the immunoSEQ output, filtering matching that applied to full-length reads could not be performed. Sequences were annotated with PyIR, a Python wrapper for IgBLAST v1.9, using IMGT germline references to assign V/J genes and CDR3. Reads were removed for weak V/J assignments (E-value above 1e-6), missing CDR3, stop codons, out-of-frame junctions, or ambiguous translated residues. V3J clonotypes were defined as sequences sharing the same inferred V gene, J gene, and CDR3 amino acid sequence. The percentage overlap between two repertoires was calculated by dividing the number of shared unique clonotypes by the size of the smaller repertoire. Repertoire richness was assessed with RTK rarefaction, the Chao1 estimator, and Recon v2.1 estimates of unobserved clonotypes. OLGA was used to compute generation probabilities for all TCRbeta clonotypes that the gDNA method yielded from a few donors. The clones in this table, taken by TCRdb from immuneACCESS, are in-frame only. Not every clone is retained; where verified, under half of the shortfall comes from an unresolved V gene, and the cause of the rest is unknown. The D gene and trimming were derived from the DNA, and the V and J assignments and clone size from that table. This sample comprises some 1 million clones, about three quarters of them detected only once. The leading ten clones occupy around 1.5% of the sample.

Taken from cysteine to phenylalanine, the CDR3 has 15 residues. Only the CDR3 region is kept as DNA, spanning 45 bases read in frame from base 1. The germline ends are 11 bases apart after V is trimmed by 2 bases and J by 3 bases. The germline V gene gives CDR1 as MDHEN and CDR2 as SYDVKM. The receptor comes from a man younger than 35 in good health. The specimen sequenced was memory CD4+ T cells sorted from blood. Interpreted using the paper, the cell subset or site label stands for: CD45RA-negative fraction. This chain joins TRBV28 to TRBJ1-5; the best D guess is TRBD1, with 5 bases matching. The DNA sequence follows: TGTGCCAGCAGTTTAGGCCCAGGGAACAATCAGCCCCAGCATTTT. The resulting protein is CASSLGPGNNQPQHF.